The source of this TCR beta chain is a study of metastatic and nonmetastatic thyroid tumors. TCRdb re-called the PCR reads through MiXCR. The sample has about 19,000 clones, roughly 15% seen once. The CDR3 spans 13 residues. Germline loops: CDR1 MNHEY, CDR2 SVGEGT. The V gene lost 2 bases and the J gene lost 10 bases, with 9 bases spanning the gap. Prior to thyroid surgery, none of the patients had received any treatment. By sample fraction, this clone is medium-sized. This receptor was identified in a male donor with papillary thyroid cancer or a benign thyroid nodule (not recorded which). Some clones in this sample may be carry-over from other donors' samples. The chain employs TRBV6-2 or TRBV6-3 and TRBJ1-6; D possibly corresponds to TRBD1 (5 bases). Sequencing input: blood. DNA of the CDR3: TGTGCCAGCAGTTACCAGGGCGGATCACCCCTCCACTTT. It specifies CASSYQGGSPLHF.